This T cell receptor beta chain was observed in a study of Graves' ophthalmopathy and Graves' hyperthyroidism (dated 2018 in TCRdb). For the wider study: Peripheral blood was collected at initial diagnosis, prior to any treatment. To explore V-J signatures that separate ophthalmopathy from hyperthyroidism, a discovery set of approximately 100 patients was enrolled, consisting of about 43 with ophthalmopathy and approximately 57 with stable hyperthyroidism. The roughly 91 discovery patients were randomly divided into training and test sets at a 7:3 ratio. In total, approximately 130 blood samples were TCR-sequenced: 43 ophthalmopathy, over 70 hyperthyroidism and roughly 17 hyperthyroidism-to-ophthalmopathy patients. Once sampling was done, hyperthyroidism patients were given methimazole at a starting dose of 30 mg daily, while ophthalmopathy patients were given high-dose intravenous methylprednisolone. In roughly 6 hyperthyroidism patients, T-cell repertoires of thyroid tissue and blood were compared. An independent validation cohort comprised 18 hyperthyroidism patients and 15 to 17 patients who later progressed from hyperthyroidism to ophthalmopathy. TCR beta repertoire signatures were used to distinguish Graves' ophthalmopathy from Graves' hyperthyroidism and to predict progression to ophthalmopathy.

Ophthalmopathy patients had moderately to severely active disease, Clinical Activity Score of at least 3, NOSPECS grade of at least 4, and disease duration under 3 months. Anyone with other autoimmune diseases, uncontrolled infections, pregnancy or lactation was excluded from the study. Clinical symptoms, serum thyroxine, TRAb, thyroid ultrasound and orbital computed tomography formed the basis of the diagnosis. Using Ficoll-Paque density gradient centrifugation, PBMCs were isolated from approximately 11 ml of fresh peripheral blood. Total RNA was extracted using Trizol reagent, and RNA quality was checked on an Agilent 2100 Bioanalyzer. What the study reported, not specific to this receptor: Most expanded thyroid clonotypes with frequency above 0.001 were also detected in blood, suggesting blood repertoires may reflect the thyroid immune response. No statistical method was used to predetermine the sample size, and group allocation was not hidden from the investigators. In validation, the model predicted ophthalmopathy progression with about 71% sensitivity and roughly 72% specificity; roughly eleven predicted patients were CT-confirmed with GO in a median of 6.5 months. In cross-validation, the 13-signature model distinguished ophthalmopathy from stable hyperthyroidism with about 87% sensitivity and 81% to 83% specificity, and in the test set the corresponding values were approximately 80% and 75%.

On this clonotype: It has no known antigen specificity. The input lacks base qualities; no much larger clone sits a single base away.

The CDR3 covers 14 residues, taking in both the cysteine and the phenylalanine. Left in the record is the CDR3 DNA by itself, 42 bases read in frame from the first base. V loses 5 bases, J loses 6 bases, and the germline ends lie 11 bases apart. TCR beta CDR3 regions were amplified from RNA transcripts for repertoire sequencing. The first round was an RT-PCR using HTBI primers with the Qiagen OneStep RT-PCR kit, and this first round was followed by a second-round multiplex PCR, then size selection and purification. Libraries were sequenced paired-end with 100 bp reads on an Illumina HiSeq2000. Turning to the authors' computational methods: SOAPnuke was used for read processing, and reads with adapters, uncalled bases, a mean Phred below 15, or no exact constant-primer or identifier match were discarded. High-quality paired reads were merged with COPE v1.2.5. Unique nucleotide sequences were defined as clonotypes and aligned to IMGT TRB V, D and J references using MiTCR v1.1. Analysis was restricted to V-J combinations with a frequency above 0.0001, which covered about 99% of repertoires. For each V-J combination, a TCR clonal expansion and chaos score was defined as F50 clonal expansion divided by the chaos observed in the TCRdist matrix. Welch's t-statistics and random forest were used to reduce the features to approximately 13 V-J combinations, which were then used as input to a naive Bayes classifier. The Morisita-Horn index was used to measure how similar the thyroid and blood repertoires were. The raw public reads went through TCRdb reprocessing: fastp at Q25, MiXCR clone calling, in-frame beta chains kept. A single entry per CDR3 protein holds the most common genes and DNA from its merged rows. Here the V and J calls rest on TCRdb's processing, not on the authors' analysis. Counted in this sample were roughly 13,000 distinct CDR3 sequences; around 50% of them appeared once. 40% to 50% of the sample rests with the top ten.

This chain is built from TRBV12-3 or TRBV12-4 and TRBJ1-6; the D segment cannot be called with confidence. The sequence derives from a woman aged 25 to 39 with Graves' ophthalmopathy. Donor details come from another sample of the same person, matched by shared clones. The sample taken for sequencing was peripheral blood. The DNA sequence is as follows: TGTGCCAGCAGTCACACGGGCGGTAATTCACCCCTCCACTTT. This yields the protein CASSHTGGNSPLHF.